A single T cell receptor (beta chain) is shown here with its context. Its antigen is not identified. This specimen comes from a study of long-term antiretroviral therapy in people with HIV. Overall study results and limits: HIV repertoires spanned narrower CDR3 length ranges than controls.

Survey-level immunoSEQ v3.0 assays were run. Clones were sequenced by immunoSEQ multiplex PCR, and TCRdb holds only the in-frame ones, with some missing. This table holds about 28,000 clones, 84% found once. Germline CDR1 is SNHLY and CDR2 is FYNNEI. The V and J ends lost 6 bases and 4 bases, in that order; junction bases with no gene match: 5. The CDR3 is made up of 13 amino acids. Every specimen held between roughly 0.85-11 million cryopreserved PBMC. These were thawed and washed before DNA extraction. The chain joins TRBV2 to TRBJ1-1, with 7 bases matching TRBD1. Sample: unsorted PBMCs, taken 0.4 years after starting antiretroviral therapy. This clonotype was sampled from a man between 18 and 35 years old with HIV. The CDR3 loop is CASSLGQVTEAFF. In DNA form, the CDR3 reads TGTGCCAGCAGCCTCGGACAGGTCACTGAAGCTTTCTTT.